A selection of T cell receptor beta chains follows, all from one sample in a study of blood T cell repertoires in COVID-19. Clones were read by immunoSEQ multiplex PCR, and TCRdb kept only the in-frame ones, dropping some. The data contain under 300,000 clones, 65% to 85% of them seen just once; the ten biggest clones take up around 5.5%. The sample taken for sequencing was peripheral blood. The receptor source for this set is a human donor in a cohort sampled during active COVID-19. CDR3s include the opening cysteine and the closing phenylalanine or tryptophan. The D gene is left open where the match is weak. Expanded clones are given a class, and other clones once, few, many or no size at all.

V gene: TRBV30
J gene: TRBJ1-2
clone size: few
D gene: TRBD1
CDR3 DNA: TGTGCCTGGAGGGGGACAGGGCCGGGGGGCTACACCTTC
CDR3 protein: CAWRGTGPGGYTF

V gene: TRBV4-1
J gene: TRBJ1-4
clone size: -
D gene: -
CDR3 DNA: TGCGCCAGCAGCCAAGGCGGGTACGGAGATAATGAAAAACTGTTTTTT
CDR3 protein: CASSQGGYGDNEKLFF

V gene: TRBV28
J gene: TRBJ2-3
clone size: -
D gene: TRBD2
CDR3 DNA: TGTGCAGCGGGACTAGCGGATCGCACAGATACGCAGTATTTT
CDR3 protein: CAAGLADRTDTQYF

V gene: TRBV3-1/TRBV3-2
J gene: TRBJ1-4
clone size: -
D gene: -
CDR3 DNA: TGTGCCAGCAGCGACAGAGCTACTAATGAAAAACTGTTTTTT
CDR3 protein: CASSDRATNEKLFF

V gene: TRBV9
J gene: TRBJ2-1
clone size: -
D gene: -
CDR3 DNA: TGTGCCAGCAGCGTAGAGGGTCGGGGCGGGACTTACAATGAGCAGTTCTTC
CDR3 protein: CASSVEGRGGTYNEQFF

V gene: TRBV6-6
J gene: TRBJ1-5
clone size: -
D gene: -
CDR3 DNA: TGTGCCAACGCGGGGGGAGGAAATCAGCCCCAGCATTTT
CDR3 protein: CANAGGGNQPQHF

V gene: TRBV3-1/TRBV3-2
J gene: TRBJ1-6
clone size: -
D gene: TRBD1
CDR3 DNA: TGTGCCAGCAGCCTAAGGACAGGGGGGGAGTCACCCCTCCACTTT
CDR3 protein: CASSLRTGGESPLHF

V gene: TRBV24-1
J gene: TRBJ2-3
clone size: once
D gene: -
CDR3 DNA: TGTGCCACCAGTGGAGAGGGGGCAGATACGCAGTATTTT
CDR3 protein: CATSGEGADTQYF

V gene: TRBV6-5
J gene: TRBJ1-3
clone size: -
D gene: TRBD1
CDR3 DNA: TGTGCCAGCAGTTACTCGAGGGGGCAGGGAAACACCATATATTTT
CDR3 protein: CASSYSRGQGNTIYF

V gene: TRBV12-5
J gene: TRBJ1-2
clone size: -
D gene: -
CDR3 DNA: TGTGCTAGTGGCTCAGAAAACTATGGCTACACCTTC
CDR3 protein: CASGSENYGYTF

V gene: TRBV5-1
J gene: TRBJ1-4
clone size: -
D gene: TRBD1
CDR3 DNA: TGCGCCAGCAGCCGGGACAGGAGGATAAATTTTGCAACTAATGAAAAACTGTTTTTT
CDR3 protein: CASSRDRRINFATNEKLFF

V gene: TRBV7-2
J gene: TRBJ2-1
clone size: -
D gene: -
CDR3 DNA: TGTGCCAGCAGCTTAGTGGTGAGCTCCTACAATGAGCAGTTCTTC
CDR3 protein: CASSLVVSSYNEQFF

V gene: TRBV7-8
J gene: TRBJ1-3
clone size: -
D gene: -
CDR3 DNA: TGTGCCAGCAGCCTACAGGGAAATGGAAACACCATATATTTT
CDR3 protein: CASSLQGNGNTIYF